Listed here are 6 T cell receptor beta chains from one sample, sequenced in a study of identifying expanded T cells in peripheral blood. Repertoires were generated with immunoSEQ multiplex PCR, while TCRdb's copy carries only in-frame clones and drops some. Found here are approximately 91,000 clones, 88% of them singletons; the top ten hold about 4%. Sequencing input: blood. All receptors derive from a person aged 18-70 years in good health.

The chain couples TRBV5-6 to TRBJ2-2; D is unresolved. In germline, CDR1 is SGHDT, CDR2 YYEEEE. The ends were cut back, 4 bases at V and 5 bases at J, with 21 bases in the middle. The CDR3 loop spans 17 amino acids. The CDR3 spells CASSSLSGTRYTGELFF. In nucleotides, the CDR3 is TGTGCCAGCAGCAGTCTCTCCGGAACTCGCTATACCGGGGAGCTGTTTTTT.

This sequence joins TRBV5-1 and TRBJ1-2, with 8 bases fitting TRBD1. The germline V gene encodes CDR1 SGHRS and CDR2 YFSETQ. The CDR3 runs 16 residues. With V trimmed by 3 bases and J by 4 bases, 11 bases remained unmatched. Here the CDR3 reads CASSSEQGGRSYGYTF. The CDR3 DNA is TGCGCCAGCAGCTCTGAACAGGGGGGTCGGAGCTATGGCTACACCTTC.

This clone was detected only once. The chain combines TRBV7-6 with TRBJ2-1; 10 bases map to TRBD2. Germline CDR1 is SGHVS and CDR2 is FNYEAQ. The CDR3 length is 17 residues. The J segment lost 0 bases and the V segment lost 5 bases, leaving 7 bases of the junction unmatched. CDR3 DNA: TGTGCCAGCAGCCCCGGGACTAGCGAGAGCTCCTACAATGAGCAGTTCTTC. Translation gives CASSPGTSESSYNEQFF.

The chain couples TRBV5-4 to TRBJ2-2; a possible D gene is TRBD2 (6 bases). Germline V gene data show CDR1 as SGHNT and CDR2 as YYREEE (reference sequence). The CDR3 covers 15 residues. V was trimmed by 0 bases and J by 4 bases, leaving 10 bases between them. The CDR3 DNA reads TGTGCCAGCAGCTTGGATGGAGGGACCACCGGGGAGCTGTTTTTT. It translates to CASSLDGGTTGELFF. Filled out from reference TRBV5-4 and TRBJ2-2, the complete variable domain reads ETGVTQSPTHLIKTRGQQVTLRCSSQSGHNTVSWYQQALGQGPQFIFQYYREEENGRGNFPPRFSGLQFPNYSSELNVNALELDDSALYLCASSLDGGTTGELFFGEGSRLTVL.

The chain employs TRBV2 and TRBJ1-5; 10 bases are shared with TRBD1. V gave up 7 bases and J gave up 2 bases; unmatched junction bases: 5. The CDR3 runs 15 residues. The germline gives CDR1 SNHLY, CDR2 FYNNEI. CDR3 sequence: CASKPGTGGNQPQHF. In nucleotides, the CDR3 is TGTGCCAGCAAGCCGGGGACAGGGGGCAATCAGCCCCAGCATTTT.

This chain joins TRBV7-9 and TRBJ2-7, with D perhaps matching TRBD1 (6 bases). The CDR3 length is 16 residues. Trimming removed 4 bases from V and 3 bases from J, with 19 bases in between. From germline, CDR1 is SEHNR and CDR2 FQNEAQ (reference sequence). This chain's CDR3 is CASSSRPGDGLYEQYF. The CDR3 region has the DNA TGTGCCAGCAGCTCACGCCCAGGGGACGGACTCTACGAGCAGTACTTC.